A selection of T cell receptor beta chains follows, all from one sample in a study of T cells after yellow fever vaccination. Via MiXCR, TCRdb re-called the 5' RACE reads, giving one row per CDR3 protein. Of 500,000 to 650,000 distinct CDR3 sequences in the sample, around an eighth are singletons; the top ten hold under 15%. Sequencing was performed on PBMCs, taken on the day of the yellow fever booster vaccination. These receptors all stem from a man under 40 who received the YFV17D yellow fever vaccine. The CDR3 runs from the conserved cysteine through the conserved F or W. The order of the fields is J gene, clone size, V gene, D gene, CDR3 DNA, CDR3 protein. A D gene is named only where the DNA matches it firmly. Size tells how often a clone was seen (once, few, many) or the class of an expanded clone, and some rows leave it out.

J: TRBJ1-6; size: few; V: TRBV6-5; D: TRBD1; DNA: TGTGCCACGTCGGGGACAGGGTCACCCCTCCACTTT; CDR3: CATSGTGSPLHF
J: TRBJ1-1; size: NA; V: TRBV7-3; D: TRBD1; DNA: TGTGCCAGCAGCGCAACGGGACAGATGAACACTGAAGCTTTCTTT; CDR3: CASSATGQMNTEAFF
J: TRBJ2-3; size: NA; V: TRBV20-1; D: TRBD2; DNA: TGCAGTGCTAGAGATAGCGGGAGCCAACGCACAGATACGCAGTATTTT; CDR3: CSARDSGSQRTDTQYF
J: TRBJ2-1; size: few; V: TRBV6-1; D: NA; DNA: TGTGCCAGCAGTGATAGGGGAGGCTTCGATGAGCAGTTCTTC; CDR3: CASSDRGGFDEQFF
J: TRBJ2-1; size: many; V: TRBV29-1; D: NA; DNA: TGCAGCGTTGATAATCCCTATTACCATGAGCAGTTCTTC; CDR3: CSVDNPYYHEQFF
J: TRBJ2-1; size: NA; V: TRBV7-2; D: TRBD2; DNA: TGTGCCAGCAGCTATTCAGCGGGAACCTACAATGAGCAGTTCTTC; CDR3: CASSYSAGTYNEQFF
J: TRBJ2-1; size: few; V: TRBV27; D: TRBD2; DNA: TGTGCCAGCAGTAACCTCAGCGGGGGGGCATCCTACAATGAGCAGTTCTTC; CDR3: CASSNLSGGASYNEQFF
J: TRBJ2-7; size: NA; V: TRBV7-9; D: NA; DNA: TGTGCCAGCAGCTACCGAGAGGAGCAGTACTTC; CDR3: CASSYREEQYF
J: TRBJ2-1; size: NA; V: TRBV7-2; D: NA; DNA: TGTGCCAGCAGCCCCCGGGGCTATTCAGTCAATGAGCAGTTCTTC; CDR3: CASSPRGYSVNEQFF
J: TRBJ1-4; size: few; V: TRBV20-1; D: NA; DNA: TGCAGTGCGTTCAGGGTTGGGTCTGGGAAACTGTTTTTT; CDR3: CSAFRVGSGKLFF
J: TRBJ2-3; size: NA; V: TRBV6-2/TRBV6-3; D: TRBD2; DNA: TGTGCCAGCACCACCATTGGGCTAGCGGTCGGCACAGATACGCAGTATTTT; CDR3: CASTTIGLAVGTDTQYF
J: TRBJ2-7; size: few; V: TRBV4-3; D: TRBD2; DNA: TGCGCCAGCAGCCAGGGTTTGACTAGCGGTAGCGAGCAGTACTTC; CDR3: CASSQGLTSGSEQYF
J: TRBJ2-5; size: many; V: TRBV30; D: NA; DNA: TGTGCCTGGACCGGACAGCTACAAGAGACCCAGTACTTC; CDR3: CAWTGQLQETQYF
J: TRBJ1-5; size: NA; V: TRBV9; D: NA; DNA: TGTGCCAGCAGCGGACTCGACAGGAATAGCAATCAGCCCCAGCATTTT; CDR3: CASSGLDRNSNQPQHF
J: TRBJ2-7; size: NA; V: TRBV7-8; D: TRBD1; DNA: TGTGCCAGCAGCTTTTCGGGACAGGTCAACTACGAGCAGTACTTC; CDR3: CASSFSGQVNYEQYF
J: TRBJ2-5; size: NA; V: TRBV5-4; D: TRBD1; DNA: TGTGCCAGCAGCGAGACAGGGGGCGAGGAGACCCAGTACTTC; CDR3: CASSETGGEETQYF
J: TRBJ2-3; size: few; V: TRBV18; D: NA; DNA: TGTGCCAGCTCACGGAGTGTCTACCCAGATACGCAGTATTTT; CDR3: CASSRSVYPDTQYF
J: TRBJ1-1; size: NA; V: TRBV7-2; D: NA; DNA: TGTGCCAGCAGAATCGTCCGGGCAGGCACTGAAGCTTTCTTT; CDR3: CASRIVRAGTEAFF
J: TRBJ2-3; size: few; V: TRBV10-1; D: NA; DNA: TGCGCCAGCAGTGAGACGTATACGCAGTATTTT; CDR3: CASSETYTQYF
J: TRBJ1-5; size: few; V: TRBV28; D: NA; DNA: TGTGCCAGCAACTCACAGGGTTGGAATCAGCCCCAGCATTTT; CDR3: CASNSQGWNQPQHF
J: TRBJ2-5; size: few; V: TRBV5-1; D: NA; DNA: TGCGCCAGCAGCCTAGACGGGCTCGGGGAGACCCAGTACTTC; CDR3: CASSLDGLGETQYF
J: TRBJ2-7; size: NA; V: TRBV3-1; D: TRBD1; DNA: TGTGCCAGCAGCCAGGCCGGGACAGGGATCTACGAGCAGTACTTC; CDR3: CASSQAGTGIYEQYF
J: TRBJ2-1; size: NA; V: TRBV11-2; D: NA; DNA: TGTGCCAGCAGCGTCGGTGGGCTTAACAATGAGCAGTTCTTC; CDR3: CASSVGGLNNEQFF
J: TRBJ2-3; size: many; V: TRBV4-3; D: NA; DNA: TGCGCCAGCAGCCAAGATACTAGACCCACAGATACGCAGTATTTT; CDR3: CASSQDTRPTDTQYF
J: TRBJ2-7; size: NA; V: TRBV28; D: TRBD1; DNA: TGTGCCAGCAGTCGGACAGGGGATAGCGACGAGCAGTACTTC; CDR3: CASSRTGDSDEQYF
J: TRBJ2-1; size: NA; V: TRBV3-1; D: TRBD2; DNA: TGTGCCAGCAGCCAGGCCGGGACTAGCGGCAATGAGCAGTTCTTC; CDR3: CASSQAGTSGNEQFF
J: TRBJ1-6; size: NA; V: TRBV6-5; D: NA; DNA: TGTGCCAGCAGACGGCAAGCCTATAATTCACCCCTCCACTTT; CDR3: CASRRQAYNSPLHF
J: TRBJ2-2; size: NA; V: TRBV24-1; D: NA; DNA: TGTGCCACCAGTGACCCCGGGCCCGAAAACACCGGGGAGCTGTTTTTT; CDR3: CATSDPGPENTGELFF
J: TRBJ2-3; size: NA; V: TRBV2; D: TRBD2; DNA: TGTGCCAGCAGTATCGATCGCTGGACTAGCGGGAGAACAGATACGCAGTATTTT; CDR3: CASSIDRWTSGRTDTQYF
J: TRBJ2-5; size: NA; V: TRBV5-4; D: NA; DNA: TGTGCCAGCAGCGGCGCTAGACAAGAGACCCAGTACTTC; CDR3: CASSGARQETQYF
J: TRBJ1-2; size: few; V: TRBV20-1; D: NA; DNA: TGCAGTGCTAGAGAACCCATGGCTTATGGCTACACCTTC; CDR3: CSAREPMAYGYTF